These T cell receptor beta chains were read from a single sample in a study of beta chain features in type 1 diabetes. Measured with immunoSEQ multiplex PCR; TCRdb has only the in-frame clones, and not every one. The data show hundreds of thousands of clones, around an eighth seen once. The source material was naive CD4+ T cells from blood. These receptors were taken from a young man with type 1 diabetes. CDR3s include the opening cysteine and the closing phenylalanine or tryptophan. The D gene is left open where the match is weak. Some rows mark clone size as missing; the rest say once, few, many or name a class of expanded clone.

clone size	V gene	J gene	D gene	CDR3 protein	CDR3 DNA
few	TRBV6-6	TRBJ1-1	.	CASNRRVVNTEAFF	TGTGCCAGCAACCGGAGGGTTGTGAACACTGAAGCTTTCTTT
few	TRBV7-9	TRBJ1-1	.	CASSPGIGTEAFF	TGTGCCAGCAGCCCAGGGATCGGCACTGAAGCTTTCTTT
.	TRBV30	TRBJ2-1	TRBD1	CAWSVPYRGTYNEQFF	TGTGCCTGGAGTGTACCGTACAGGGGAACCTACAATGAGCAGTTCTTC
few	TRBV5-1	TRBJ2-1	TRBD1	CASSYAGTGYNEQFF	TGCGCCAGCAGCTACGCCGGGACAGGGTACAATGAGCAGTTCTTC
few	TRBV15	TRBJ1-4	.	CATSREAGGTNEKLFF	TGTGCCACCAGCAGAGAGGCAGGTGGAACTAATGAAAAACTGTTTTTT
.	TRBV2	TRBJ2-1	.	CASSERSEQFF	TGTGCCAGCAGTGAAAGGAGCGAGCAGTTCTTC
.	TRBV9	TRBJ1-1	TRBD1	CASSPTTGGSEAFF	TGTGCCAGCAGCCCCACGACAGGGGGATCTGAAGCTTTCTTT
few	TRBV6-5	TRBJ1-2	.	CASTRTLGYGYTF	TGTGCCAGCACCAGGACATTGGGCTATGGCTACACCTTC
few	TRBV18	TRBJ2-1	.	CASSPYSGIVSSYNEQFF	TGTGCCAGCTCACCCTATTCCGGGATCGTGAGCTCCTACAATGAGCAGTTCTTC
few	TRBV5-1	TRBJ2-7	.	CASSLGQSSYEQYF	TGCGCCAGCAGCTTGGGGCAGAGCTCCTACGAGCAGTACTTC
few	TRBV30	TRBJ1-5	.	CAFTGQGDQPQHF	TGTGCCTTCACCGGGCAGGGAGATCAGCCCCAGCATTTT
few	TRBV5-6	TRBJ1-2	.	CASSSLVWSESYGYTF	TGTGCCAGCAGCTCACTAGTTTGGTCGGAGAGCTATGGCTACACCTTC
few	TRBV30	TRBJ2-6	.	CAWSATAHSGANVLTF	TGTGCCTGGAGTGCAACGGCCCACTCTGGGGCCAACGTCCTGACTTTC
.	TRBV29-1	TRBJ2-3	.	CSVVWLAPTDTQYF	TGCAGCGTTGTATGGCTAGCGCCGACAGATACGCAGTATTTT
.	TRBV4-1	TRBJ1-2	.	CASSQLGSVEYGYTF	TGCGCCAGCAGCCAATTGGGGTCAGTAGAATATGGCTACACCTTC
.	TRBV19	TRBJ2-7	TRBD1	CASSNRGAYEQYF	TGTGCCAGTAGTAACAGGGGTGCATACGAGCAGTACTTC
few	TRBV10-3	TRBJ2-3	TRBD1	CAISDRAGGLSTDTQYF	TGTGCCATCAGCGATCGGGCAGGGGGTTTGAGTACAGATACGCAGTATTTT
few	TRBV30	TRBJ2-7	.	CAWSVFGRSSYEQYF	TGTGCCTGGAGTGTATTTGGCAGGAGCTCCTACGAGCAGTACTTC
.	TRBV9	TRBJ1-1	.	CASSVDGQNTEAFF	TGTGCCAGCAGCGTGGACGGACAGAACACTGAAGCTTTCTTT
few	TRBV30	TRBJ1-2	TRBD1	CAWSPSRGTGGFNYGYTF	TGTGCCTGGAGCCCTTCTAGGGGGACAGGGGGATTCAACTATGGCTACACCTTC
few	TRBV6-5	TRBJ1-4	.	CASSYSSGVVEKLFF	TGTGCCAGCAGTTACTCGTCAGGGGTAGTTGAAAAACTGTTTTTT
.	TRBV6-5	TRBJ1-6	TRBD1	CASQQGMSSPLHF	TGTGCCAGTCAACAGGGGATGAGCTCACCCCTCCACTTT
.	TRBV29-1	TRBJ1-2	.	CSVRQNGYTF	TGCAGCGTTCGACAGAATGGCTACACCTTC
.	TRBV7-2	TRBJ2-7	TRBD2	CASRPPGLAGFGTSYEQYF	TGTGCCAGCAGACCGCCGGGACTAGCGGGGTTCGGGACCTCCTACGAGCAGTACTTC
.	TRBV9	TRBJ1-2	.	CASSVGTENYGYTF	TGTGCCAGCAGCGTAGGAACGGAGAACTATGGCTACACCTTC
few	TRBV27	TRBJ2-5	.	CASSSPGRAETQYF	TGTGCCAGCAGTTCTCCGGGTCGCGCAGAGACCCAGTACTTC
.	TRBV5-6	TRBJ1-5	.	CASSFPQGSQHF	TGTGCCAGCAGCTTTCCCCAAGGATCCCAGCATTTT
.	TRBV7-9	TRBJ1-2	.	CASSLDRDDYTF	TGTGCCAGCAGCTTAGACAGGGATGACTACACCTTC